The 26 T cell receptor beta chains presented below share a single source sample, sequenced in a study of tumor-infiltrating lymphocytes in primary liver carcinoma. The roughly 19-33 mg bulk tissue piece was not sorted before simultaneous RNA and DNA extraction. TCR beta cDNA was made from 450 to 500 ng total RNA with a constant-region primer. TCR beta libraries came from three nested multiplex PCR rounds using slightly modified ARM-PCR. Investigators reported that the first two PCR rounds, at 10 cycles each, used TRBV1-TRBV30 forward primers with a C-beta reverse primer. Each CDR3 protein is one row after TCRdb ran MiXCR on the multiplex PCR reads. The table lists roughly 24,000 distinct CDR3 sequences, over 60% of them singletons. The source material was liver tumor tissue from sampling region 5. Subset here: tumor region T5, tumor centre. The receptors stem from a woman in her twenties or thirties with primary liver carcinoma and hepatitis B virus infection.

As concerns this clonotype: Germline is not matched at one junction end, which may reflect a read error. This chain joins TRBV4-1 and TRBJ1-6; no firm D call. The CDR3 is 17 residues long. Germline CDR1 and CDR2: MGHRA and YSYEKL. The CDR3: CASSQGPSREINPPLHF. The CDR3 DNA is TGCGCCAGCAGCCAAGGCCCCTCCCGGGAGATTAATCCACCCCTCCACTTT.

In regard to this clonotype: At one of its ends the junction is not consistent with the germline gene, which may arise from a read error. The chain couples TRBV4-3 to TRBJ2-3, with unresolved D. Germline CDR1 and CDR2: LGHNA and YSLEER. The CDR3 length is 18 residues. The CDR3 DNA is TGCACCAGCAGCCTGTCGGTCTGGCTGGGTGATCCCAATGATACGCAGTATTTT. Encoded protein: CTSSLSVWLGDPNDTQYF.

V is TRBV11-2 and J is TRBJ2-1, with D maybe TRBD1 (6 bases). Trimming took 1 base from V and 6 from J, leaving 19 bases between them. The germline V gene encodes CDR1 SGHAT and CDR2 FQNNGV. The CDR3 length is 17 residues. CDR3 region: CASSLGWGPGWGNEQFF. The CDR3 DNA reads as TGTGCCAGCAGCTTAGGTTGGGGGCCAGGGTGGGGCAATGAGCAGTTCTTC.

As concerns this clonotype: At one end, the junction sequence differs from germline, possibly due to a read error. V and J are TRBV11-3 and TRBJ2-7; D call uncertain. Germline values: CDR1 SGHNT, CDR2 YENEEA. CDR3 size: 15 residues. The chain's CDR3 is CASSLRPGEVYEQYF. The CDR3 region has the DNA TGTGCCAGCAGCTTACGTCCAGGTGAGGTATACGAGCAGTACTTT.

Note on this clonotype: Mismatch with germline at one junction end may stem from a read error. The chain employs TRBV11-3 and TRBJ2-7; no firm D call. Germline CDR1 reads SGHNT; CDR2 reads YENEEA. CDR3 length equals 15 residues. The CDR3 nucleotides are TGTGCCAGCAGCTCACGCCCAGGTGAGGCCTACGACCAGTACTTC. Protein product: CASSSRPGEAYDQYF.

Of note for this clonotype: Its ends do not fully match the called genes, so a read error is possible. V is TRBV6-5 and J is TRBJ2-2; 8 positions agree with TRBD1. The CDR3 has 14 residues. Germline V gives CDR1 MNHEY, CDR2 SVGAGI. The CDR3 bases are TGTGCCAGCACTCCGGACAGGGTTCACCGGGGAGCTGTTTTT. It yields the protein CASTPDRVHRGAVF.

As to this clonotype: The junction departs from germline at one end; a sequencing error may be responsible. V usage is TRBV7-8 and J usage is TRBJ2-3; 7 nucleotides line up with TRBD2. This CDR3 region has 17 residues. Germline V gene sequence: CDR1 SGHVS, CDR2 FQNEAQ. The CDR3 is CTSSLTQAGWPHDTQYF. CDR3 in DNA: TGTACCAGCAGCTTAACCCAAGCGGGATGGCCACATGATACGCAGTATTTT.

This clonotype was counted between two and nine times. This rearrangement joins TRBV6-6 to TRBJ2-3; unclear D gene. In germline, CDR1 is MNHNY, CDR2 SVGAGI (reference sequence). V was shortened by 6 bases and J by 5 bases, with 15 bases between the two germline ends. This CDR3 is built from 14 residues. This CDR3 reads CASRYLADLDTQYF. CDR3 sequence (DNA): TGTGCCAGCAGATATTTGGCGGACCTAGATACGCAGTATTTT.

Concerning this clonotype: The conserved phenylalanine or tryptophan is not found at the CDR3 terminus, so this likely reflects a read error. The chain is built from TRBV12-3 or TRBV12-4 and TRBJ2-5; D may be TRBD2 (5 bases). The last part of the DNA fits TRBJ2-1 better; the J call may be wrong. The CDR3 runs 15 residues. The CDR3 coding sequence is TGTGCCAGCAGCACCTATCCTGGGAGCGAAGAGACCCAGTTCATC. Translation gives CASSTYPGSEETQFI.

This clonotype was counted once. The chain links TRBV11-2 to TRBJ1-2; 7 nucleotides align to TRBD1. Looked up from germline, CDR1 is SGHAT and CDR2 is FQNNGV. CDR3 size: 12 residues. J lost 8 bases, V lost 8 bases, and 8 bases had no gene match. In DNA form, the CDR3 reads TGTGCCAGCCCCCGACAGGGAAGCGGCTACACCTTC. Translated, it gives CASPRQGSGYTF.

Details on this clonotype: The conserved final phenylalanine or tryptophan is absent from the CDR3, which likely points to a read error. The DNA is omitted, as the CDR3 cannot be located on it reliably, and the CDR3 follows TCRdb's listing. The genes are TRBV11-2 and TRBJ2-1; TRBD2 is the table's D call and was not checked against the DNA. Counting both end residues, the CDR3 totals 16 amino acids. Per the germline V gene, CDR1 is SGHAT and CDR2 is FQNNGV. The chain's CDR3 is CASSLCLDGSYNEQLL.

For this clonotype: A much larger clone lies a single base off, so this may be a read error. The CDR3 sequence: CASSTIAGGCNEQFF. The CDR3 coding sequence is TGTGCCAGCAGTACGATAGCGGGAGGATGCAATGAGCAGTTCTTC. The chain employs TRBV28 and TRBJ2-1; 10 bases map to TRBD2. The CDR3 totals 15 residues. The V gene end was trimmed by 5 bases and the J gene end by 6 bases; junction bases not matched to a gene: 7. The germline V gene encodes CDR1 MDHEN and CDR2 SYDVKM. Looking up the rest from reference TRBV28 and TRBJ2-1 gives the full variable domain: DVKVTQSSRYLVKRTGEKVFLECVQDMDHENMFWYRQDPGLGLRLIYFSYDVKMKEKGDIPEGYSVSREKKERFSLILESASTNQTSMYLCASSTIAGGCNEQFFGPGTRLTVL.

Details on this clonotype: A read error is likely, as this CDR3 ends without the conserved phenylalanine or tryptophan. The rearrangement uses TRBV11-2 and TRBJ2-7, with D unclear. Germline assignment: CDR1 SGHAT and CDR2 FQNNGV. The CDR3 length is 16 residues. The CDR3 region has the DNA TGCGCCAGCAGCTCATATCCGAGTCCCTACGTCTACGAGCAGTACTAC. Translating it yields CASSSYPSPYVYEQYY.

At least ten counts were recorded for this clonotype. This chain uses TRBV9 with TRBJ1-5; 7 positions match TRBD1. Germline assignment: CDR1 SGDLS and CDR2 YYNGEE. The CDR3 has 14 residues. V lost 4 bases and J lost 7; bases outside the gene matches: 8. The CDR3 DNA is TGTGCCAGCAGCTCGGGGGACAGCTCCCAGCCCCAGCATTTT. It specifies CASSSGDSSQPQHF.

Details on this clonotype: One junction end does not reproduce the germline sequence, and a read error may be involved. This chain joins TRBV30 and TRBJ2-3, with D perhaps TRBD2 (5 bases). The germline CDR1 and CDR2 sequences are GTSNPN and SVGIG (reference sequence). The CDR3 runs to 13 residues. The CDR3 DNA is TGTGCCTGGGGTGTACATGGTCGGGATACGCGGTATTTT. It encodes CAWGVHGRDTRYF. Supplemented by reference TRBV30 and TRBJ2-3, the full variable domain reads SQTIHQWPATLVQPVGSPLSLECTVEGTSNPNLYWYRQAAGRGLQLLFYSVGIGQISSEVPQNLSASRPQDRQFILSSKKLLLSDSGFYLCAWGVHGRDTRYFGPGTRLTVL.

On this clonotype: At one end, the junction sequence differs from germline, possibly due to a read error. V gene TRBV6-1 combines with J gene TRBJ2-7; 8 bases agree with TRBD2. The CDR3 contains 15 residues. Germline CDR1 is MNHNS and CDR2 is SASEGT. The DNA for the CDR3 is TGTGCCTGCAGTGAAATGGTAGCGGGAAACTACGAGCAGGACTTC. The encoded protein is CACSEMVAGNYEQDF.

Remarks on this clonotype: One end of the junction varies from germline; a read error may be responsible. The genes are TRBV28 and TRBJ2-2; D uncertain. The CDR3 contains 12 residues. From germline, CDR1 is MDHEN and CDR2 SYDVKM. CDR3 sequence (DNA): TGTGTCAGCAGTTTCGGAACCGGGGAGCTGTTTTTT. Its protein is CVSSFGTGELFF.

In this sample, this clonotype turned up many times. The CDR3, as DNA: TGTGCCAGCAGTTTCTCACCCTTTTGGGAGACCCAGTACTTC. It is translated as CASSFSPFWETQYF. The chain uses TRBV28 and TRBJ2-5; D remains unclear. In germline, CDR1 is MDHEN, CDR2 SYDVKM. The V and J ends lost 3 bases and 5 bases respectively, with 13 bases between them. This CDR3 is built from 14 residues.

Comment on this clonotype: Because it lacks the conserved phenylalanine or tryptophan at the end, this CDR3 is likely a read error. This chain connects TRBV6-1 to TRBJ2-2; D is undetermined. CDR3 size: 17 residues. CDR1 MNHNS and CDR2 SASEGT come from the germline V gene. Trimming shortened V by 6 bases and J by 3 bases, and 20 bases separated the two germline ends. In nucleotides, the CDR3 is TGTGCCAGCAGAGGAATACAGTGGGCTTTGGACACCGGGGAGCTGTTTTTG. Its protein is CASRGIQWALDTGELFL.

A remark on this clonotype: No conserved phenylalanine or tryptophan ends this CDR3, so it is likely a read error. The chain carries TRBV6-6 and TRBJ2-6, with D perhaps matching TRBD1 (5 bases). The CDR3 covers 16 residues. Germline CDR1 and CDR2: MNHNY and SVGAGI (reference sequence). The CDR3, as DNA: TGTGCCAGCAACCTCCTGGGTCGCTCTGGGGCTAACGTCCTGACTTAC. Its translation is CASNLLGRSGANVLTY.

Worth noting for this clonotype: Sequence at one end of the junction differs from germline and may be a read error. This CDR3 is CASSQVVIIRSSYSEQFF. CDR3 DNA: TGTGCCAGCAGCCAAGTAGTGATCATCCGAAGCTCCTACAGTGAGCAGTTCTTC. This chain connects TRBV4-2 to TRBJ2-1; D remains ambiguous. Looked up from germline, CDR1 is LGHNA and CDR2 is YNFKEQ. The CDR3 runs 18 residues.

Worth noting for this clonotype: Since a much larger clone is just one base distant, this may be a read error. J is TRBJ2-7 and V is TRBV28, with D maybe TRBD2 (6 bases). This CDR3 spans 13 amino acids. Germline CDR1 and CDR2: MDHEN and SYDVKM. Here the CDR3 reads CVSSQASVLEQYF. The CDR3 region has the DNA TGTGTCAGCAGCCAGGCTAGCGTCCTCGAGCAGTACTTT.

Concerning this clonotype itself: At one end the junction does not follow the germline gene, possibly because of a read error. The chain is built from TRBV5-1 and TRBJ2-2, with D perhaps matching TRBD1 (6 bases). CDR1 is SGHRS, CDR2 YFSETQ, per germline. The CDR3 extends over 17 amino acids. CDR3 sequence: CASSLGHLDRAAGELLF. DNA for the CDR3: TGCGCCAGCAGCTTGGGCCACCTGGACAGAGCGGCCGGGGAGCTGTTGTTT. The full variable domain, in which reference TRBV5-1 and TRBJ2-2 provide the parts outside the CDR3, is KAGVTQTPRYLIKTRGQQVTLSCSPISGHRSVSWYQQTPGQGLQFLFEYFSETQRNKGNFPGRFSGRQFSNSRSEMNVSTLELGDSALYLCASSLGHLDRAAGELLFGEGSRLTVL.

In regard to this clonotype: Sequence at one end of the junction differs from germline and may be a read error. This chain joins TRBV5-6 and TRBJ2-2; TRBD2 is a possible D gene (5 bases). The CDR3 is 15 residues long. The V gene's germline CDR1 is SGHDT and CDR2 YYEEEE. The CDR3 is CASSLAPKVTGELVF. CDR3 bases: TGTGCAAGCAGCTTGGCACCCAAAGTCACCGGGGAGCTGGTTTTT.

On this clonotype: Germline is not matched at one junction end, which may reflect a read error. V and J are TRBV7-3 and TRBJ2-3, with D uncertain. The CDR3 has 15 residues. CDR1 is SGHTA and CDR2 is FQGTGA in the germline V gene. The CDR3 DNA is TGTGCCAGCAGCCCCTATAAAGGCGGCATAGATACGCGGTATTTC. This codes for CASSPYKGGIDTRYF.

In this sample, this clonotype turned up once. Relative to the germline gene, one junction end is altered; a read error may explain this. The chain employs TRBV11-2 and TRBJ2-1; 9 nucleotides match TRBD1. Germline lookup yields CDR1 SGHAT and CDR2 FQNNGV. This CDR3 region has 21 residues. The CDR3 DNA reads as TGTCCCAGTAGCTTAGAACAGGGGGCGGGGCGGGAGAGGGGGCACTACAATGAACAGTTCTTC. Its translation is CPSSLEQGAGRERGHYNEQFF. Drawing the rest from reference TRBV11-2 and TRBJ2-1, the complete variable domain is EAGVAQSPRYKIIEKRQSVAFWCNPISGHATLYWYQQILGQGPKLLIQFQNNGVVDDSQLPKDRFSAERLKGVDSTLKIQPAKLEDSAVYLCPSSLEQGAGRERGHYNEQFFGPGTRLTVL.